This T cell receptor (beta chain) was documented in a study of blood T cell repertoires in COVID-19. Across the whole study: From T cells, B-cell-depleted T cells, or PBMCs came the material, which was cDNA or gDNA.

TCRdb's copy holds only in-frame clones and misses some; the assay was immunoSEQ multiplex PCR. The sample contains a few hundred thousand clones, roughly 86% of which appear only once. The V end was cut by 4 bases, the J end by 1 base, with 9 bases between. There are 14 residues in the CDR3. Germline CDR1 SGHDT, CDR2 YYEEEE. The chain is built from TRBV5-6 and TRBJ1-5; TRBD1 might be the D (6 bases). This clonotype was sampled from a woman aged 50 to 65 with COVID-19, enrolled during active disease. The sample taken for sequencing was peripheral blood. CDR3 in DNA: TGTGCCAGCAGCCATGACAGGAGCAATCAGCCCCAGCATTTT. It yields the protein CASSHDRSNQPQHF.